Detailed here is one T cell receptor (beta chain). The data belong to a study of blood T cell repertoires in COVID-19. Study-level background: From T cells, B-cell-depleted T cells, or PBMCs came the material, which was cDNA or gDNA.

Enrolled through a virtual design, the participants were between about 18 and 100 years of age and came from 24 US areas. Participant reports of clinical history set cohort assignment. Recovered Cohort 3 donors showed two negative PCRs, clearance, or symptom resolution. Some clones are missing from TCRdb's copy, which holds only in-frame ones; the method was immunoSEQ multiplex PCR. The data hold hundreds of thousands of clones, with over 75% observed a single time. The sequenced material came from PBMCs or T cells enriched from blood (not recorded which). This clonotype originated in a man aged 18 to 30 who had recovered from COVID-19.

CDR3 loop: CATWGGIAKNIQYF. The CDR3 coding sequence is TGTGCCACTTGGGGCGGGATCGCCAAAAACATTCAGTACTTC. The chain recombines TRBV2 with TRBJ2-4; D is possibly TRBD2 (6 bases). Germline CDR1 reads SNHLY; CDR2 reads FYNNEI. CDR3 length: 14 amino acids. The V end lost 10 bases, the J end lost 1 base, and 14 bases lay between the germline ends. The variable domain in full, completed from reference TRBV2 and TRBJ2-4, reads EPEVTQTPSHQVTQMGQEVILRCVPISNHLYFYWYRQILGQKVEFLVSFYNNEISEKSEIFDDQFSVERPDGSNFTLKIRSTKLEDSAMYFCATWGGIAKNIQYFGAGTRLSVL.